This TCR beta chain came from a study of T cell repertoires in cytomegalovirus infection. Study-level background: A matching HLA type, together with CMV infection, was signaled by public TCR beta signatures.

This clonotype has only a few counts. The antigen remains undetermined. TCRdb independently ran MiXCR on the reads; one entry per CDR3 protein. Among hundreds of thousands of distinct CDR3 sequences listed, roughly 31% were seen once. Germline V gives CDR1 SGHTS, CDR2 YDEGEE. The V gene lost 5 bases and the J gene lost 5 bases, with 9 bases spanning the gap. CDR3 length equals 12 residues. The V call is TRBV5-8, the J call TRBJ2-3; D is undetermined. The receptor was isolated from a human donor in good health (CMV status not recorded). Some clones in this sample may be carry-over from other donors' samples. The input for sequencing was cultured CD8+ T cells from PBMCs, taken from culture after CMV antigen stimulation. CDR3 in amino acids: CASREIRDTQYF. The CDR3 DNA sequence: TGTGCCAGCAGGGAGATTCGAGATACGCAGTATTTT.